This T cell receptor (beta chain) stems from a study of graft-versus-host responses after intestinal transplantation (dated by TCRdb to about 2021). Context from the whole study: The transplants that recipients got were multivisceral, liver-intestinal, or isolated intestinal. Graft-versus-host and host-versus-graft alloreactive T cell clones were tracked in the graft, circulation and bone marrow after intestinal transplantation using bulk TCR-beta CDR3 sequencing. A cohort of 24 intestinal transplant recipients, including one retransplant, was enrolled, and 3 patients lacking pretransplant specimens were excluded. Instead of going to the commercial service, samples from a few later patients were sequenced in-house on an Illumina MiSeq and processed with MiXCR. To identify alloreactive clones, pre-transplant mixed lymphocyte reaction products were sequenced and compared with unstimulated pre-transplant donor and recipient T cells. A peak of at least 4% donor T cells among recipient peripheral blood mononuclear cells was the definition used for donor T cell macrochimerism. Every recipient was given anti-thymocyte globulin induction, then maintenance tacrolimus and steroids for 2 to 4 years.

The research as a whole found: Early after transplant, peak levels of circulating GvH clones were found to be associated with declines in HvG clones. GvH clones were detected in recipient bone marrow, and some appeared earlier in ileal mucosa or blood, consistent with an intestinal mucosal origin. Conclusions were limited by the relatively low number and heterogeneity of intestinal transplant patients. In patients with donor T cell macrochimerism, the allografts had high GvH to HvG T cell clonal ratios.

The time point label, as the study defines it: cells obtained before transplantation from donor or recipient. CD3+CD4+ and CD3+CD8+ populations were FACS-sorted from unstimulated pre-transplant donor and recipient cells taken from spleen or lymph nodes. Libraries were prepared through the immunoSEQ multiplex PCR assay. For most patients, genomic DNA was isolated using the Qiagen DNeasy Blood and Tissue Kit and was shipped frozen to Adaptive Biotechnologies for TCR sequencing. High-throughput TCR-beta CDR3 sequencing of genomic DNA from most patients was performed by Adaptive Biotechnologies. Regarding the original processing steps: TCR sequencing data were retrieved from Adaptive's ImmunoSEQ software for roughly 17 patients, whereas three other patients were processed with MiXCR and VDJtools. To correct CD4 versus CD8 sorting errors, any sequence found in both subsets at a frequency ratio below 5:1 was removed. CDR3 nucleotide sequences shared by donor and recipient were removed because the origin of these sequences could not be assigned. Alloreactive clones required at least 2-fold expansion over unstimulated cells and minimum CFSE-low frequency of 0.002% (template counts) or 0.001% (read counts). Clones were considered mappable if detected in sequenced pre-transplant spleen, lymph node, or MLR CFSE-low populations of the donor or recipient. Cumulative frequency of alloreactive clones was calculated as a percentage of all sequences weighted by copy number. The table was pulled from immuneACCESS by TCRdb, which kept in-frame rearrangements only. Such tables lose some clones; where checked, under half of the loss comes from unresolved V genes, and the rest has no known cause. D and trimming were read from the DNA, whereas the V and J calls and clone size are those reported in that table. This sample holds about 84,000 clones; approximately 90% were observed only once. The top ten hold less than 0.45% of the sample.

From a lookup of the germline V gene (reference sequence), CDR1 and CDR2 are SEHNR and FQNEAQ. V lost 1 base and J lost 2 bases; the stretch between them is 16 bases long. The CDR3 has 17 amino acids, counting the end cysteine and phenylalanine. Of the read, only the CDR3 DNA is kept; its 51 bases are in frame from base 1. Details on this clone: What antigen it recognizes has not been identified. No quality values exist for individual bases; no much larger clone is one base distant.

This clonotype was obtained from a human donor who was the organ donor for an intestinal transplant. This specimen consisted of unstimulated CD4+ T cells sorted from spleen or lymph node cells, obtained before transplant. The chain links TRBV7-9 with TRBJ2-3; the D gene is perhaps TRBD2, from 5 matching bases. The encoded CDR3 is CASSLVAGGLDTDTQYF. The bases are TGTGCCAGCAGCTTAGTCGCAGGAGGATTAGACACAGATACGCAGTATTTT.